The 9 T cell receptor beta chains presented below share a single source sample, sequenced in a study of monozygotic twins with cystic fibrosis. Data came from immunoSEQ multiplex PCR; TCRdb stores just in-frame clones and leaves some out. Of approximately 10,000 clones listed, more than 99% were seen once; the top ten hold 0.41%. Sequencing was done on a sample of blood. The source of these receptors is a man aged 18 to 29 with cystic fibrosis.

J is TRBJ2-2 and V is TRBV5-1, with D possibly being TRBD2 (6 bases). From germline, CDR1 is SGHRS and CDR2 YFSETQ. The CDR3 contains 15 residues. Trimming took off 3 bases at V and 3 bases at J, with 12 bases between the two ends. The CDR3 spells CASSSGRGHTGELFF. CDR3 nucleotides: TGCGCCAGCAGCTCTGGGCGGGGCCACACCGGGGAGCTGTTTTTT.

The V and J genes are TRBV9 and TRBJ2-7; 8 nucleotides agree with TRBD2. Trimming at V came to 2 bases and at J to 4 bases, leaving 5 bases not matched to a gene. This CDR3 has 14 amino acids. Germline CDR1 SGDLS, CDR2 YYNGEE. In nucleotides, the CDR3 is TGTGCCAGCAGCGTTAGACTAGCGAAATACGAGCAGTACTTC. Protein product: CASSVRLAKYEQYF.

V and J are TRBV7-9 and TRBJ2-1; D is unresolved. This CDR3 is built from 14 residues. Trimming removed 6 bases at V and 6 bases at J, with 15 bases between. CDR1 is SEHNR, CDR2 FQNEAQ, per germline (reference sequence). CDR3 residues: CASSTPRAVNEQFF. DNA of the CDR3: TGTGCCAGCAGTACGCCTCGTGCAGTCAATGAGCAGTTCTTC.

This chain links TRBV10-3 with TRBJ1-4; no clear D gene. Germline-derived CDR1 and CDR2 are ENHRY and SYGVKD. The CDR3 extends over 12 amino acids. Trimming left V 5 bases short and J 5 bases short, with 6 bases between. The CDR3 reads CAISSYNEKLFF. The CDR3 DNA reads as TGTGCCATCAGTTCCTACAATGAAAAACTGTTTTTT.

The rearrangement joins TRBV6-5 to TRBJ2-7; the match to TRBD2 covers 7 bases. Germline assignment: CDR1 MNHEY and CDR2 SVGAGI. This CDR3 has 14 residues. J was trimmed by 5 bases and V by 8 bases; bases with no gene match: 12. CDR3 coding DNA: TGTGCCAGCGGGGGAGCAGCGGGACCTAACGAGCAGTACTTC. The encoded protein is CASGGAAGPNEQYF.

This clone was seen a single time. The chain couples TRBV7-9 to TRBJ1-2; unclear D gene. Germline assignment: CDR1 SEHNR and CDR2 FQNEAQ (reference sequence). CDR3 length equals 16 residues. Trimming pared 1 base from V and 6 bases from J, leaving 18 bases between. CDR3 amino acids: CASSLGNQARGHGYTF. For the CDR3, the DNA is TGTGCCAGCAGCTTAGGAAACCAGGCGAGAGGACATGGCTACACCTTC.

As concerns this clone: One junction end disagrees with the germline gene, perhaps due to a read error. CDR3 DNA sequence: TGTGCCAGCAGCCTCGGGACAGGTTTCCAAATCTTT. Translation gives CASSLGTGFQIF. The chain links TRBV14 to TRBJ1-1, with TRBD1 matching over 8 bases. This CDR3 is built from 12 residues. Germline values: CDR1 SGHDN, CDR2 FVKESK.

J is TRBJ2-1 and V is TRBV10-3, with D maybe TRBD2 (6 bases). Germline V gene lookup returns CDR1 ENHRY and CDR2 SYGVKD. The V gene lost 6 bases and the J gene lost 1 base, with 13 bases spanning the gap. This CDR3 has 15 residues. CDR3 loop: CAIRGIGGSYNEQFF. Written as DNA, the CDR3 is TGTGCCATCAGGGGGATCGGGGGATCCTACAATGAGCAGTTCTTC.

The chain uses TRBV19 and TRBJ2-7, with D possibly matching TRBD2 (6 bases). Per germline, CDR1 LNHDA and CDR2 SQIVND (reference sequence). With 7 bases removed from V and 4 bases from J, the gap between germline ends came to 14 bases. This CDR3 comprises 13 residues. This chain's CDR3 is CASTTRDPYEQYF. The CDR3, as DNA: TGTGCCAGTACGACGCGGGACCCTTACGAGCAGTACTTC.